These T cell receptor beta chains were read from a single sample in a study of identifying expanded T cells in peripheral blood. TCRdb's table, derived via immunoSEQ multiplex PCR, lists solely in-frame clones and lacks some. The sample includes some 76,000 clones, around 90% of them seen just once. The sequenced sample consisted of blood. Receptors were obtained from a person between 18 and 75 years old in good health. Each CDR3 is given with its conserved first and last residue. The order of the fields is J gene, V gene, clone size, D gene, CDR3 DNA, CDR3 protein. A D gene is named only where the DNA matches it firmly. Some rows have no size entry. The others give once, few or many, or a class for an expanded clone.

TRBJ2-2,TRBV5-4,NA,NA,TGTGCCAGCACCTTGTACACCGGGGAGCTGTTTTTT,CASTLYTGELFF
TRBJ2-1,TRBV5-6,NA,TRBD2,TGTGCCAGCAGCTTCACTAGCGGATACAATGAGCAGTTCTTC,CASSFTSGYNEQFF
TRBJ2-7,TRBV27,NA,TRBD1,TGTGCCAGCAGGCCTAACCGGGACAGCTACGAGCAGTACTTC,CASRPNRDSYEQYF
TRBJ1-2,TRBV21-1,NA,NA,TGTGCCAGCAGCCCTGACCGGGACAACTCTTCTAACTATGGCTACACCTTC,CASSPDRDNSSNYGYTF
TRBJ1-3,TRBV14,NA,NA,TGTGCCAGCAGCCAAGATTGGGGGGCAGTTGGAAACACCATATATTTT,CASSQDWGAVGNTIYF
TRBJ1-1,TRBV19,NA,TRBD1,TGTGCCAGTAGTGTCCGGGACAGGGACGGTGCTGAAGCTTTCTTT,CASSVRDRDGAEAFF
TRBJ2-1,TRBV30,NA,NA,TGTGCCTGGACGGGGGGCCTCGGCAATGAGCAGTTCTTC,CAWTGGLGNEQFF
TRBJ2-1,TRBV27,NA,TRBD1,TGTGCCAGCAGTTTAATAGGACAGGGGGGGAGGGATGAGCAGTTCTTC,CASSLIGQGGRDEQFF
TRBJ1-3,TRBV7-2,NA,NA,TGTGCCAGCAGCCGGGACCCCGGCTCTGGAAACACCATATATTTT,CASSRDPGSGNTIYF
TRBJ2-3,TRBV5-5,NA,TRBD1,TGTGCCAGCAGCTTTGATCCGGGACAGGGATCAGATACGCAGTATTTT,CASSFDPGQGSDTQYF
TRBJ2-1,TRBV4-2,NA,TRBD2,TGTGCCAGCAGCCACCAGCGGGGAAGCTCCTACAATGAGCAGTTCTTC,CASSHQRGSSYNEQFF
TRBJ2-1,TRBV30,NA,TRBD2,TGTGCCTGGAGAGGCTGGACTAGCGGGATATACTCCTACAATGAGCAGTTCTTC,CAWRGWTSGIYSYNEQFF
TRBJ2-7,TRBV7-2,NA,TRBD2,TGTGCCAGCAGCTCGCGTGCGGGGGGAGCCTACGAGCAGTACTTC,CASSSRAGGAYEQYF
TRBJ2-3,TRBV18,NA,TRBD2,TGTGCCAGCTCACCAAGTTGGGCGGGAGGAAACACAGATACGCAGTATTTT,CASSPSWAGGNTDTQYF
TRBJ2-5,TRBV28,NA,TRBD1,TGTGCCAGCAGTTTATTCGGGACAGGGAACCAAGAGACCCAGTACTTC,CASSLFGTGNQETQYF
TRBJ1-5,TRBV12-5,NA,TRBD1,TGTGCTAGTGGTTTGGAACAGGGGTATGGCAATCAGCCCCAGCATTTT,CASGLEQGYGNQPQHF
TRBJ1-4,TRBV19,NA,NA,TGTGCCAGTAAACCCGCGAGCGGGAGTAATGAAAAACTGTTTTTT,CASKPASGSNEKLFF
TRBJ1-1,TRBV10-3,NA,NA,TGTGCCACCCGACGGGTAAACACTGAAGCTTTCTTT,CATRRVNTEAFF
TRBJ2-7,TRBV5-1,few,TRBD1,TGCGCCAGCAGCCGACGACAGGGGGACGAGCAGTACTTC,CASSRRQGDEQYF
TRBJ2-6,TRBV2,NA,TRBD1,TGTGCCAGCAGGTCGGGACAGTGGACCACCTTCTCTGGGGCCAACGTCCTGACTTTC,CASRSGQWTTFSGANVLTF
TRBJ1-1,TRBV6-5,NA,NA,TGTGCCAGCAGTTACTCGTGGGCGGGGGTACAAGCTTTCTTT,CASSYSWAGVQAFF
TRBJ2-2,TRBV19,few,TRBD1,TGTGCCAGTAGTATGGGACAGGGGACCGGGGAGCTGTTTTTT,CASSMGQGTGELFF
TRBJ2-7,TRBV6-6,NA,TRBD2,TGTGCCAGCAGTCTAGCGGGGGGCGCCTACGAGCAGTACTTC,CASSLAGGAYEQYF
TRBJ2-1,TRBV18,NA,NA,TGTGCCAGCTCACTGATTTACACATCCTACAATGAGCAGTTCTTC,CASSLIYTSYNEQFF
TRBJ1-2,TRBV6-5,few,TRBD1,TGTGCCAGCATCTCTACAGGGGGCTATGGCTACACCTTC,CASISTGGYGYTF
TRBJ2-7,TRBV27,NA,NA,TGTGCCAGCAGTGCCGGGTCCAGCCCGCAGTACTTC,CASSAGSSPQYF
TRBJ2-7,TRBV23-1,NA,TRBD2,TGCGCCAGCAGTGAGCTAGCGGGACCCGAGCAGTACTTC,CASSELAGPEQYF
TRBJ1-2,TRBV28,NA,NA,TGTGCCAGCAGTTTACAATTGAGGGCTAACTATGGCTACACCTTC,CASSLQLRANYGYTF
TRBJ2-2,TRBV7-9,once,NA,TGTGCCAGCAGCCGATGGATCGGGAGTGGATCCGGGGAGCTGTTTTTT,CASSRWIGSGSGELFF
TRBJ1-3,TRBV6-1,NA,TRBD1,TGTGCCAGCAGTCTACAGGGGGCTCATGGAAACACCATATATTTT,CASSLQGAHGNTIYF
TRBJ2-3,TRBV11-2,NA,NA,TGTGCCAGCAGCTTAACCGGGGTTAGCACAGATACGCAGTATTTT,CASSLTGVSTDTQYF
TRBJ1-1,TRBV6-5,NA,NA,TGTGCCAGCAGTTACGGGTACAGGGCCATAGCTGAAGCTTTCTTT,CASSYGYRAIAEAFF
TRBJ2-3,TRBV9,NA,NA,TGTGCCAGCAGTGATATAGGCGGCGGCACAGATACGCAGTATTTT,CASSDIGGGTDTQYF
TRBJ2-2,TRBV7-6,NA,TRBD2,TGTGCCAGCAGCTTAACCGTAGCGGGGGGCTTCACCGGGGAGCTGTTTTTT,CASSLTVAGGFTGELFF
TRBJ2-7,TRBV27,NA,NA,TGTGCCAGCAGTCTCTACGGACCCCCGGGATGGAACGAGCAGTACTTC,CASSLYGPPGWNEQYF
TRBJ1-1,TRBV6-1,NA,NA,TGTGCCAGCAGTGAAGCCTGGAGCCTAAACACTGAAGCTTTCTTT,CASSEAWSLNTEAFF
TRBJ1-4,TRBV6-5,NA,NA,TGTGCCAGCAGAGAATCGGGGGGGACTAATGAAAAACTGTTTTTT,CASRESGGTNEKLFF
TRBJ1-2,TRBV5-6,NA,TRBD1,TGTGCCAGCAGCTTGGGGACAGGGGCAGCCTATGGCTACACCTTC,CASSLGTGAAYGYTF
TRBJ1-6,TRBV6-5,NA,NA,TGTGCCAGCAGGCCGGGTGGAAAGGATAATTCACCCCTCCACTTT,CASRPGGKDNSPLHF
TRBJ2-1,TRBV7-2,NA,NA,TGTGCCAGCAGCTTTTACGCCTCCTACAATGAGCAGTTCTTC,CASSFYASYNEQFF
TRBJ2-3,TRBV11-3,NA,NA,TGTGCCAGCAGCTTAGAGGGGGGAAGCACAGATACGCAGTATTTT,CASSLEGGSTDTQYF
TRBJ2-1,TRBV25-1,NA,NA,TGTGCCAGCAGTGAATCTGTAAATGAGCAGTTCTTC,CASSESVNEQFF
TRBJ2-2,TRBV7-2,NA,NA,TGTGCCAGCAGCTTAGCTGGGGGCGCCGGGGAGCTGTTTTTT,CASSLAGGAGELFF
TRBJ2-7,TRBV7-9,NA,NA,TGTGCCAGCGGACCACCTAGACAACGAGACTACGAGCAGTACTTC,CASGPPRQRDYEQYF
TRBJ2-7,TRBV11-2,NA,NA,TGTGCCAGCAGCTTCACGGGCCGTACCTACGAGCAGTACTTC,CASSFTGRTYEQYF
TRBJ1-1,TRBV28,NA,TRBD1,TGTGCCACCGTCCGTCCGACAGGGGGGACTGAAGCTTTCTTT,CATVRPTGGTEAFF
TRBJ2-7,TRBV28,NA,TRBD1,TGTGCCAGCATGGGACCAGGGACAGCCAACTCCTACGAGCAGTACTTC,CASMGPGTANSYEQYF
TRBJ2-2,TRBV11-3,NA,TRBD1,TGTGCCAGCAGCTTGACCCGACAGGGACGTAACACCGGGGAGCTGTTTTTT,CASSLTRQGRNTGELFF
TRBJ2-1,TRBV7-9,NA,TRBD2,TGTGCCAGCAGCTTTGGCGGGGGCTCCTACAATGAGCAGTTCTTC,CASSFGGGSYNEQFF
TRBJ1-4,TRBV2,once,NA,TGTGCCAGCAGACAGGGTGAAAAACTGTTTTTT,CASRQGEKLFF